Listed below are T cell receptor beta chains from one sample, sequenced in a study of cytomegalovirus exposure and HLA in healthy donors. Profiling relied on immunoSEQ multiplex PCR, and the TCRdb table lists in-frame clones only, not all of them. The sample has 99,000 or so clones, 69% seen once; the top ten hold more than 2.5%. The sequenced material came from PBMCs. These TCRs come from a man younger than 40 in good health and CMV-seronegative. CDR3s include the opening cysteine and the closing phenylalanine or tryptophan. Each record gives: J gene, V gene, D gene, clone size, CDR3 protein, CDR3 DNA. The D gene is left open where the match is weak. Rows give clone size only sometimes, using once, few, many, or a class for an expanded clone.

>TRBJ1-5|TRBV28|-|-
CASSLGGARGPQHF
TGTGCCAGCAGTTTAGGGGGGGCCCGAGGGCCCCAGCATTTT
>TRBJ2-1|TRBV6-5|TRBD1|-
CASSLRDRGSDEQFF
TGTGCCAGCAGTCTCCGGGACAGGGGATCCGATGAGCAGTTCTTC
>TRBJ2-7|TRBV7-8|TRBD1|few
CASSPPRQGLADEQYF
TGTGCCAGCAGCCCCCCTAGACAGGGTTTGGCCGACGAGCAGTACTTC
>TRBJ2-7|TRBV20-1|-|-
CSASGGYEQYF
TGCAGTGCTAGTGGAGGGTACGAGCAGTACTTC
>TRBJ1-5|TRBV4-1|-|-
CASSQAVAGVSGNQPQHF
TGCGCCAGCAGCCAAGCCGTGGCAGGGGTTTCAGGTAATCAGCCCCAGCATTTT
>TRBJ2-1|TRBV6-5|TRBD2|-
CASSYSNSLAGEQFF
TGTGCCAGCAGTTACTCGAATTCCCTAGCGGGGGAGCAGTTCTTC
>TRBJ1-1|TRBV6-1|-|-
CASTENAANTEAFF
TGTGCCAGCACCGAAAATGCGGCGAACACTGAAGCTTTCTTT
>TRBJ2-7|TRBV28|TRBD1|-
CASSLQGAYSQYF
TGTGCCAGCAGTTTACAGGGGGCCTATTCTCAGTACTTC
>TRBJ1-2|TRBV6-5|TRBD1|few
CASSRGTGTAYGYTF
TGTGCCAGCAGTCGTGGGACAGGGACTGCCTATGGCTACACCTTC
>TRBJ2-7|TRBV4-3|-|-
CASSRDLSYEQYF
TGCGCCAGCAGCCGCGATCTAAGCTACGAGCAGTACTTC
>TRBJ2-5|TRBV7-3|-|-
CASSLGAASQQETQYF
TGTGCCAGCAGCTTAGGGGCGGCTAGTCAGCAAGAGACCCAGTACTTC
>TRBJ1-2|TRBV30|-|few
CAWTRLRQNYGYTF
TGTGCCTGGACACGACTCCGTCAGAACTATGGCTACACCTTC
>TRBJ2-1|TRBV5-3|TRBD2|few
CARTGTSGYNEQFF
TGTGCCAGAACCGGGACTAGCGGGTACAATGAGCAGTTCTTC
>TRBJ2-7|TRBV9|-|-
CASSLMGQGTYEQYF
TGTGCCAGCAGCTTAATGGGGCAGGGAACCTACGAGCAGTACTTC
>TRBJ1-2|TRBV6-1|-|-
CASSEGQGYTF
TGTGCCAGCAGTGAAGGGCAAGGCTACACCTTC
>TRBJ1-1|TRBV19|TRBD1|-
CASSPTRQGVTEAFF
TGTGCCAGTAGCCCTACACGACAGGGGGTCACTGAAGCTTTCTTT
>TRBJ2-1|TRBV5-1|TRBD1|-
CASKPGGTGKFNEQFF
TGCGCCAGTAAACCTGGCGGGACAGGGAAATTCAATGAGCAGTTCTTC
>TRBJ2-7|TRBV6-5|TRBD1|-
CASSYSWQGANEQYF
TGTGCCAGCAGTTACTCCTGGCAGGGGGCCAACGAGCAGTACTTC
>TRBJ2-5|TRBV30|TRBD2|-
CAWSVAGVFPYQETQYF
TGTGCCTGGAGTGTAGCGGGGGTTTTCCCGTACCAAGAGACCCAGTACTTC
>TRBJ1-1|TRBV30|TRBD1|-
CAWAKPGTANTEAFF
TGTGCCTGGGCCAAGCCTGGGACAGCGAACACTGAAGCTTTCTTT
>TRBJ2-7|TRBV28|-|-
CASSLDNRAGEQYF
TGTGCCAGCAGTTTAGACAACAGGGCTGGCGAGCAGTACTTC
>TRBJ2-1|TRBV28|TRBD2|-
CASSIGLAGVSYNEQFF
TGTGCCAGCAGTATTGGACTAGCGGGGGTCTCCTACAATGAGCAGTTCTTC
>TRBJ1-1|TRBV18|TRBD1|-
CASSGTGRGSSTEAFF
TGTGCCAGCTCCGGGACAGGGAGAGGTAGTTCGACTGAAGCTTTCTTT
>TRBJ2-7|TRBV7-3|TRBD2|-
CASSLSGTSGYYEQYF
TGTGCCAGCAGCTTATCGGGGACTAGCGGCTACTACGAGCAGTACTTC
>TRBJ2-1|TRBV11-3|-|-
CASSLEPGKQFF
TGTGCCAGCAGCTTGGAACCAGGGAAGCAGTTCTTC
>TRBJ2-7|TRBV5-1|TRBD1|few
CASSLTGAGSYEQYF
TGCGCCAGCAGCTTAACAGGGGCCGGCTCCTACGAGCAGTACTTC
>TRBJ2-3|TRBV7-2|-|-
CAFREEGSPDTQYF
TGTGCCTTCAGAGAGGAGGGTTCGCCCGATACGCAGTATTTT
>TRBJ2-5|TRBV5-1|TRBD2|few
CASSPTAGGETQYF
TGCGCCAGCAGCCCCACGGCGGGAGGAGAGACCCAGTACTTC
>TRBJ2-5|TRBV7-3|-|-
CASTETQYF
TGTGCCAGCACGGAGACCCAGTACTTC
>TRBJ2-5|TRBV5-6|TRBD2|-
CASSSPRLAGEETQYF
TGTGCCAGCAGCTCCCCCCGACTAGCGGGAGAAGAGACCCAGTACTTC
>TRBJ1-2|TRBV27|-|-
CASSTPRSGYTF
TGTGCCAGCAGTACCCCCCGGAGCGGCTACACCTTC
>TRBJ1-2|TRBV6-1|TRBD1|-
CASSRDSNYGYTF
TGTGCCAGCAGCAGGGACAGCAACTATGGCTACACCTTC
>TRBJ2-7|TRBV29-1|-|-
CSVAPAGSHEQYF
TGCAGCGTGGCCCCTGCAGGATCCCACGAGCAGTACTTC
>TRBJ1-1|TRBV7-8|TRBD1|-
CASSPDRVRTEAFF
TGTGCCAGCAGCCCAGACAGGGTACGCACTGAAGCTTTCTTT
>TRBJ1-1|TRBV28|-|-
CATHRRALNTEAFF
TGTGCCACCCACCGGAGGGCCTTGAACACTGAAGCTTTCTTT
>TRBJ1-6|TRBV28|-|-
CASSFRRSSYNSPLHF
TGTGCCAGCAGTTTCCGGAGGAGCTCCTATAATTCACCCCTCCACTTT
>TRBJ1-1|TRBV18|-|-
CASSPDRNGEAFF
TGTGCCAGCTCACCAGATAGAAACGGTGAAGCTTTCTTT
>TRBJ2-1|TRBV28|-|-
CASSLSVKKSSYNEQFF
TGTGCCAGCAGTTTATCAGTGAAGAAAAGCTCCTACAATGAGCAGTTCTTC
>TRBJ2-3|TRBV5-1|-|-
CASSEGDRGYADTQYF
TGCGCCAGCTCCGAGGGGGACCGCGGCTATGCAGATACGCAGTATTTT
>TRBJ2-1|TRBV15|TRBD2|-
CATSRLAGDYHEQFF
TGTGCCACCAGCAGGCTAGCGGGAGATTATCATGAGCAGTTCTTC
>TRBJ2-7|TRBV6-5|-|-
CASSYSSQEPYEQYF
TGTGCCAGCAGTTACTCGAGTCAGGAACCCTACGAGCAGTACTTC
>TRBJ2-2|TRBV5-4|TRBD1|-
CASSLETGEVGGELFF
TGTGCCAGCAGCTTGGAAACAGGGGAAGTAGGCGGGGAGCTGTTTTTT
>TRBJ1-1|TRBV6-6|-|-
CASSYMLEAFF
TGTGCCAGCAGTTACATGTTAGAAGCTTTCTTT
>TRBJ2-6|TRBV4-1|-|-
CASSQGPQGGSAGANVLTF
TGCGCCAGCAGCCAAGGTCCCCAAGGGGGATCGGCTGGGGCCAACGTCCTGACTTTC
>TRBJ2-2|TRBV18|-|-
CASSLDLYTGELFF
TGTGCCAGCTCGCTCGATCTATACACCGGGGAGCTGTTTTTT
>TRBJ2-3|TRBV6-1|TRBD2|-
CASRRGGSTDTQYF
TGTGCCAGCAGGAGGGGCGGGAGTACAGATACGCAGTATTTT
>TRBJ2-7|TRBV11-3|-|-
CASSLDLEGLEQYF
TGTGCCAGCAGCTTAGATCTAGAAGGACTCGAGCAGTACTTC
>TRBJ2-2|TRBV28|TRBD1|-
CASYGTGGDFGELFF
TGTGCCAGCTATGGGACAGGAGGAGATTTCGGGGAGCTGTTTTTT
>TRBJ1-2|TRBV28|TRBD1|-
CATLGTGTRRGYGYTF
TGTGCCACCCTCGGGACAGGAACTCGGCGGGGTTATGGCTACACCTTC
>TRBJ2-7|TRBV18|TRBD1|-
CASSSGTDSYEQYF
TGTGCCAGCTCATCCGGGACAGATTCCTACGAGCAGTACTTC
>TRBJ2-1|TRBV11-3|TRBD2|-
CASSQLAGVSNEQFF
TGTGCCAGCAGCCAACTAGCGGGAGTTTCCAATGAGCAGTTCTTC
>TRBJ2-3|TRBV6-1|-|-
CASSEARIDTQYF
TGTGCCAGCAGTGAAGCGAGGATAGATACGCAGTATTTT
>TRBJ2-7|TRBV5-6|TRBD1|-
CASSPNRGRSYEQYF
TGTGCCAGCAGCCCTAACAGGGGGCGATCCTACGAGCAGTACTTC
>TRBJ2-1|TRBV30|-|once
CAWRGDRAASGRSSYNEQFF
TGTGCCTGGAGGGGGGACAGGGCGGCTAGCGGGCGAAGCTCCTACAATGAGCAGTTCTTC
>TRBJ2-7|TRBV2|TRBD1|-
CASSVTGSEQHF
TGTGCCAGCAGTGTGACAGGGTCCGAGCAGCACTTC